One and the same sample provided the 23 T cell receptor beta chains below, sequenced in a study of vaccination effects on CD4 cells after COVID-19. Their antigens are not known. The ViraFEST assay expanded antigen-specific CD4+ T cells with viral peptide pools before sequencing. Culture lasted about ten days before CD4+ T cell isolation. Documented for the person is a PCR-confirmed SARS-CoV-2 infection occurring between March and December 2020. TCRdb's copy holds only in-frame clones and misses some; the assay was immunoSEQ multiplex PCR. The sample has roughly 26,000 clones, about four fifths seen once. Sequencing was performed on CD4+ T cells from PBMCs cultured with HCoV-NL63 spike peptides, taken before COVID-19 vaccination. All receptors come from a human donor who had a prior SARS-CoV-2 infection.

The chain is built from TRBV5-1 and TRBJ2-5; D is uncertain. This CDR3 has 13 amino acids. V lost 1 base to trimming and J lost 2 bases, with 6 bases between them. Germline V CDR1 and CDR2: SGHRS, YFSETQ. The CDR3 DNA sequence: TGCGCCAGCAGCTTGTTTGAGCAAGAGACCCAGTACTTC. This encodes CASSLFEQETQYF.

This chain links TRBV29-1 with TRBJ1-1, with no clear D. CDR1 and CDR2 from the germline V gene are SQVTM and ANQGSEA. This CDR3 contains 13 residues. Deletions cut 5 bases from V and 1 base from J, with 11 bases between. The CDR3 here is CSVKNYGNTEAFF. The DNA of the CDR3 is TGCAGCGTTAAGAATTATGGGAACACTGAAGCTTTCTTT.

The chain links TRBV19 to TRBJ1-2; D gene ambiguous. This CDR3 is built from 13 residues. V dropped 2 bases and J dropped 4 bases, with 8 bases sitting between them. Germline V lookup: CDR1 LNHDA, CDR2 SQIVND (reference sequence). As DNA, the CDR3 is TGTGCCAGTAGTATATCACCGGCCTATGGCTACACCTTC. Encoded protein: CASSISPAYGYTF.

The rearrangement joins TRBV9 to TRBJ2-1; D not resolved. Germline CDR1 is SGDLS and CDR2 is YYNGEE. This CDR3 contains 15 residues. Deletions cut 4 bases from V and 0 bases from J, with 11 bases between. The CDR3 nucleotides read TGTGCCAGCAGCACCGACATACGCTCCTACAATGAGCAGTTCTTC. Protein product: CASSTDIRSYNEQFF.

This rearrangement joins TRBV7-2 to TRBJ1-5; no firm D call. From germline, CDR1 is SGHTA and CDR2 FQGNSA. V was shortened by 5 bases and J by 1 base, with 9 bases between the two germline ends. This CDR3 contains 14 residues. The CDR3 region is CASSIPSSNQPQHF. DNA for the CDR3: TGTGCCAGCAGCATTCCCAGCAGCAATCAGCCCCAGCATTTT.

The V call is TRBV7-9, the J call TRBJ2-7; D tentatively fits TRBD1 or TRBD2 (6 bases each). The CDR3 extends over 18 amino acids. V was pared by 5 bases and J by 3 bases, with 26 bases between. Germline V gives CDR1 SEHNR, CDR2 FQNEAQ (reference sequence). The CDR3 reads CASSRTGGPTVLGYEQYF. For the CDR3, the DNA is TGTGCCAGCAGCAGGACTGGGGGGCCGACTGTTCTTGGCTACGAGCAGTACTTC.

This rearrangement joins TRBV6-6 to TRBJ2-2; 8 bases map to TRBD1. The V gene's germline CDR1 is MNHNY and CDR2 SVGAGI (reference sequence). The CDR3 has 15 amino acids. With 6 bases clipped from V and 4 bases from J, the junction kept 7 bases outside the gene matches. CDR3 in DNA: TGTGCCAGCAGCCGCAGGGGGCCGGGCACCGGGGAGCTGTTTTTT. This encodes CASSRRGPGTGELFF.

The chain has TRBV24-1 and TRBJ2-1; no reliable D call. Trimming took off 7 bases at V and 5 bases at J, with 11 bases between the two ends. Germline assignment: CDR1 KGHDR and CDR2 SFDVKD. This CDR3 spans 13 amino acids. CDR3 sequence reads: CATSPWGNNEQFF. DNA for the CDR3: TGTGCCACCAGCCCCTGGGGTAACAATGAGCAGTTCTTC.

The rearrangement uses TRBV30 and TRBJ1-4; D is ambiguous. There are 14 residues in the CDR3. Per germline, CDR1 GTSNPN and CDR2 SVGIG (reference sequence). Trimming shortened V by 0 bases and J by 8 bases, and 13 bases separated the two germline ends. The chain's CDR3 is CAWSVWTSREKLFF. CDR3 DNA: TGTGCCTGGAGTGTGTGGACTAGCAGGGAAAAACTGTTTTTT.

This sequence joins TRBV7-3 and TRBJ2-1; D may correspond to TRBD1 or TRBD2 (5 bases each). CDR3 length equals 15 residues. Germline assignment: CDR1 SGHTA and CDR2 FQGTGA. V was cut by 1 base and J by 8 bases, with 15 bases left in between. CDR3 region: CASSLIGREYDEQFF. DNA for the CDR3: TGTGCCAGCAGCTTAATTGGCAGGGAGTATGATGAGCAGTTCTTC. Full variable domain (remainder filled in from reference TRBV7-3 and TRBJ2-1): GAGVSQTPSNKVTEKGKYVELRCDPISGHTALYWYRQSLGQGPEFLIYFQGTGAADDSGLPNDRFFAVRPEGSVSTLKIQRTERGDSAVYLCASSLIGREYDEQFFGPGTRLTVL.

This CDR3 reads CASSLVTGYEGSRYF. The CDR3 DNA reads as TGCGCCAGCAGCTTGGTGACGGGGTATGAAGGCTCTCGGTACTTC. V gene TRBV5-1 combines with J gene TRBJ2-4, with D possibly matching TRBD2 (5 bases). V was clipped by 0 bases and J by 15 bases, with 22 bases between them. Germline V gene lookup returns CDR1 SGHRS and CDR2 YFSETQ. This CDR3 has 15 amino acids.

This clone occurred a few times. The chain combines TRBV18 with TRBJ1-1, with TRBD1 identical over 7 bases. Trimming at V came to 3 bases and at J to 1 base, leaving 2 bases not matched to a gene. The germline CDR1 and CDR2 sequences are KGHSH and LQKENI. The CDR3 runs to 14 residues. For the CDR3, the DNA is TGTGCCAGCTCACCGTGGACAGGGAACACTGAAGCTTTCTTT. Translation: CASSPWTGNTEAFF.

The chain employs TRBV30 and TRBJ2-2; 9 bases fit TRBD1. This CDR3 contains 19 residues. Trimming cost V 4 bases and J 1 base; bases outside gene matches: 16. Germline CDR1 reads GTSNPN; CDR2 reads SVGIG (reference sequence). CDR3 sequence: CAWKGLTGGPDENTGELFF. The CDR3, as DNA: TGTGCCTGGAAGGGGTTGACAGGGGGTCCAGATGAGAACACCGGGGAGCTGTTTTTT.

The rearrangement uses TRBV9 and TRBJ2-1; D is undetermined. V shed 0 bases and J shed 5 bases, with 6 bases lying between them. The CDR3 sequence is 13 residues long. Germline V gives CDR1 SGDLS, CDR2 YYNGEE. The CDR3 DNA is TGTGCCAGCAGCGTAGGTAGCCACAATGAGCAGTTCTTC. It encodes CASSVGSHNEQFF.

By its share, this clone is medium-sized (0.01 to 0.1%). The chain employs TRBV5-8 and TRBJ1-4; D is ambiguous. Trimming took off 0 bases at V and 8 bases at J, with 14 bases between the two ends. This CDR3 is 15 amino acids long. CDR1 and CDR2 from the germline V gene are SGHTS and YDEGEE. The CDR3 loop reads CASSLGSSGYEKLFF. CDR3 DNA: TGTGCCAGCAGCTTGGGTTCAAGTGGTTACGAAAAACTGTTTTTT.

The chain recombines TRBV4-2 with TRBJ2-1, with 10 bases aligning to TRBD2. The V gene's germline CDR1 is LGHNA and CDR2 YNFKEQ. This CDR3 contains 19 residues. Trimming took 1 base from V and 0 from J; bases not matched to a gene: 9. Here the CDR3 reads CASSQGGSGGSSSYNEQFF. CDR3 bases: TGTGCCAGCAGCCAAGGGGGTAGCGGGGGGTCTAGCTCCTACAATGAGCAGTTCTTC.

Of note for this clone: Other DNA variants within this sample encode the same CDR3. The chain has TRBV7-9 and TRBJ2-3; D remains ambiguous. The CDR3 consists of 12 residues. CDR1 is SEHNR and CDR2 is FQNEAQ in the germline V gene (reference sequence). Trimming removed 2 bases at V and 3 bases at J, with 3 bases between. This chain's CDR3 is CASSLSTDTQYF. The CDR3 DNA sequence: TGTGCCAGCAGCTTATCAACAGATACGCAGTATTTT.

This clone has more than one count but fewer than ten. This chain uses TRBV7-8 with TRBJ2-2; no clear D gene. CDR1 and CDR2 from the germline V gene are SGHVS and FQNEAQ. Trimming stripped 2 bases from V and 0 bases from J, with 13 bases between. CDR3 length: 17 amino acids. CDR3 sequence: CASSLLVVQTNTGELFF. The CDR3 DNA sequence: TGTGCCAGCAGCTTATTGGTAGTCCAAACGAACACCGGGGAGCTGTTTTTT.

The genes are TRBV18 and TRBJ2-7; 12 bases match TRBD1. From germline, CDR1 is KGHSH and CDR2 LQKENI. Trimming removed 3 bases from V and 0 bases from J; junction bases left unmatched: 6. The CDR3 has 17 amino acids. This CDR3 reads CASSPGTGGPDSYEQYF. The CDR3 nucleotides read TGTGCCAGCTCACCGGGGACAGGGGGCCCCGACTCCTACGAGCAGTACTTC.

This chain uses TRBV19 with TRBJ1-1, with a weak D call TRBD1 (6 bases). Per the germline V gene, CDR1 is LNHDA and CDR2 is SQIVND (reference sequence). CDR3 length: 17 residues. The ends were cut back, 2 bases at V and 4 bases at J, with 20 bases in the middle. DNA of the CDR3: TGTGCCAGTAGTATAAGGGGGGCCCACCGTGTTGGCACTGAAGCTTTCTTT. Translating it yields CASSIRGAHRVGTEAFF.

This clone rates as medium-sized. This chain links TRBV6-1 with TRBJ2-3, with unresolved D. From germline, CDR1 is MNHNS and CDR2 SASEGT. This CDR3 is built from 15 residues. Trimming shortened V by 0 bases and J by 0 bases, and 7 bases separated the two germline ends. CDR3 residues: CASSEAGLSTDTQYF. The CDR3 region has the DNA TGTGCCAGCAGTGAAGCTGGGCTTAGCACAGATACGCAGTATTTT.

The rearrangement joins TRBV5-1 to TRBJ2-3, with D uncertain. CDR1 is SGHRS, CDR2 YFSETQ, per germline. V lost 6 bases, J lost 4 bases, and 9 bases lay in between. The CDR3 length is 12 residues. The CDR3 coding sequence is TGCGCCAGCACCAGTCCGGCAGATACGCAGTATTTT. Its protein product is CASTSPADTQYF.

The chain couples TRBV5-1 to TRBJ2-2; D remains ambiguous. V lost 0 bases, J lost 1 base, and 10 bases lay in between. This CDR3 contains 16 residues. Germline V CDR1 and CDR2: SGHRS, YFSETQ. The CDR3, as DNA: TGCGCCAGCAGCTTGGAAGGCCCCGGGAACACCGGGGAGCTGTTTTTT. This translates into CASSLEGPGNTGELFF.